This TCR beta chain was obtained from a study of blood T cell repertoires in COVID-19 (dated by TCRdb to the early 2020s). With respect to the entire study: Samples covering the acute and convalescent phases of COVID-19 were provided by collaborators in the United States, Italy and Spain. The prospective study material was composed of cDNA or gDNA derived from T cells, B-cell-depleted T cells, or PBMCs. The dataset comprised deeply sampled blood TCRbeta repertoires from subjects exposed to, actively infected with, or recovered from COVID-19. The repertoires were made available in a free public database intended to serve as a resource for research on the immune response to SARS-CoV-2. The samples were drawn from the first 160 participants of the ongoing ImmuneRACE study and from about 1,200 subjects provided by 6 global collaborators. A de-identified subject ID, COVID-19 status, age in years and sex were almost always included in the sample metadata. HLA class I and class II types, where available, came from metadata supplied by the sample provider rather than from assay-based typing. The research as a whole found: How much clinical and demographic metadata was included differed by source and by participant, and the metadata was provided uncurated.

TCRbeta CDR3 regions were amplified from genomic DNA using the immunoSEQ Assay, a bias-controlled multiplex PCR. On the authors' methods: Nucleated cell counts per sample were estimated from amplification of reference gene primers within the assay. Sequence reads were collapsed and filtered to measure the absolute abundance of every unique TCRbeta CDR3 rearrangement. For each sample, productive Simpson clonality was calculated as the square root of Simpson's diversity index over productive rearrangements. TCRdb holds this immuneACCESS table with in-frame rearrangements only. Some clones are missing; in checked studies, unresolved V genes explain under half, and the rest has no known cause. V and J calls and clone size are those listed in that table; D and trimming were worked out from the DNA. The sample table contains a few hundred thousand clones; only one count was recorded for 86% of them. The top ten hold around 7.4% of the sample.

At one collaborating source in Seattle, patients were enrolled during active infection and were followed longitudinally through the course of disease. Each collaborating institution followed its own protocols to collect whole blood in K2EDTA tubes. Collaborator samples were shipped for TCRbeta analysis as frozen whole blood, isolated PBMCs, or DNA extracted from either sample type. As to this clone: The antigen it recognizes is unknown. No much larger clonotype is one base removed from it; base qualities were not supplied.

The germline V gene sets CDR1 to SGHRS and CDR2 to YFSETQ. The junction carries 9 bases between V and J, which are trimmed by 0 bases and 3 bases respectively. Measured from the cysteine to the phenylalanine, the CDR3 is 14 residues long. The read is trimmed to its CDR3 DNA, 42 bases read in frame from base 1. The TCR sequence derives from a woman aged 55-69 years with COVID-19, enrolled during active disease. Sequencing used peripheral blood. Recombination linked TRBV5-1 to TRBJ1-1, with no reliable assignment of the D segment. The nucleotide sequence reads TGCGCCAGCAGCTTGGACTTGCGGGACACTGAAGCTTTCTTT. Its coded protein is CASSLDLRDTEAFF.